This T cell receptor beta chain was identified in a study of blood T cell repertoires in COVID-19. On the study more broadly: Nucleic acid was either cDNA or gDNA, and it came from T cells, B-cell-depleted T cells, or PBMCs.

Per the original data handling: Estimated nucleated cell counts came from reference gene primer amplification. Profiling relied on immunoSEQ multiplex PCR, and the TCRdb table lists in-frame clones only, not all of them. Clone size and the V and J calls come from that table; the DNA yielded D and trimming. In the table there are about 250,000 clones, approximately 88% of which are singletons. CDR3 length: 13 amino acids. CDR1 is GTSNPN, CDR2 SVGIG, per germline (reference sequence). V lost 2 bases and J 4 bases, leaving 9 bases between the germline ends. The V call is TRBV30, the J call TRBJ1-5; possible D gene TRBD1, 6 bases. Sequenced input: PBMCs or T cells enriched from blood (not recorded which). The receptor comes from a woman between 25 and 40 years old with acute COVID-19. The CDR3 nucleotides read TGTGCCTGGAGTACACAGGGAAATCAGCCCCAGCATTTT. As protein: CAWSTQGNQPQHF.